These 4 T cell receptor beta chains share one sample of origin, sequenced in a study of identical twins. Each CDR3 protein is one row after TCRdb ran MiXCR on the 5' RACE reads. Of around 1.7 million distinct CDR3 sequences listed, 25% to 35% were seen once; the top ten hold 0.25% to 0.3%. Sequenced: cord blood. The receptor source for this set is a newborn girl in good health.

This clonotype was seen a handful of times. The chain combines TRBV5-1 with TRBJ1-2; D is possibly TRBD1 (6 bases). The germline CDR1 and CDR2 sequences are SGHRS and YFSETQ. This CDR3 is built from 12 residues. V dropped 9 bases and J dropped 8 bases, with 17 bases sitting between them. CDR3: CATTQGSYGYTF. CDR3 in DNA: TGCGCCACCACGCAGGGGTCGTACGGCTACACCTTC.

This clonotype turned up a few times. The chain employs TRBV6-5 and TRBJ2-3; a possible D gene is TRBD2 (6 bases). The CDR3 is made up of 17 amino acids. Germline CDR1 is MNHEY and CDR2 is SVGAGI. Trimming removed 5 bases at V and 3 bases at J, with 21 bases between. CDR3 loop: CASSRLERTGGTDTQYF. The CDR3 DNA reads TGTGCCAGCAGTCGTCTTGAGCGTACAGGAGGGACAGATACGCAGTATTTT.

The J gene is TRBJ2-5, the V gene TRBV9; D is unresolved. Per germline, CDR1 SGDLS and CDR2 YYNGEE. This CDR3 region has 14 residues. Trimming removed 4 bases from V and 4 bases from J, with 14 bases in between. The DNA of the CDR3 is TGTGCCAGCAGCCCACGGATTTACGCAGAGACCCAGTACTTC. This sequence encodes CASSPRIYAETQYF.

This clonotype occurred many times. V and J are TRBV10-3 and TRBJ2-3; TRBD2 matches at 7 bases. The V segment lost 7 bases and the J segment 2 bases; nucleotides outside the gene matches: 3. Per germline, CDR1 ENHRY and CDR2 SYGVKD. The CDR3 consists of 13 residues. DNA of the CDR3: TGTGCCATCACTAGCGGACCCACAGATACGCAGTATTTT. This encodes CAITSGPTDTQYF.